This TCR beta chain was identified during a study of T cells in Graves' hyperthyroidism and ophthalmopathy. Ophthalmopathy in the patients scored at least 3 on Clinical Activity Score and at least 4 on NOSPECS grade, lasting under 3 months. Clinical symptoms, serum thyroxine, TRAb, thyroid ultrasound and orbital computed tomography established diagnosis. Out of 10 ml of fresh peripheral blood came the PBMCs. This CDR3 comprises 12 residues. Germline loops: CDR1 LGHDT, CDR2 YNNKEL (reference sequence). V gave up 1 base and J gave up 7 bases, with 7 bases separating them. This clonotype turned up a few times. Amplification of TCR beta CDR3 regions was performed using RNA transcripts as template. An initial round of RT-PCR targeting the TCR CDR3 relied on the HTBI primer set. MiXCR was run by TCRdb on the multiplex PCR reads, yielding one entry per CDR3 protein. The sample has around 490,000 distinct CDR3 sequences; 20% are singletons.

Input material: blood. This sequence originates from a middle-aged man with Graves' ophthalmopathy. The chain carries TRBV3-1 and TRBJ1-2; D unresolved. The CDR3 is CASSQAEGGYTF. CDR3 bases: TGTGCCAGCAGCCAAGCGGAGGGTGGCTACACCTTC. Full variable domain (outside the CDR3, taken from reference TRBV3-1 and TRBJ1-2): DTAVSQTPKYLVTQMGNDKSIKCEQNLGHDTMYWYKQDSKKFLKIMFSYNNKELIINETVPNRFSPKSPDKAHLNLHINSLELGDSAVYFCASSQAEGGYTFGSGTRLTVV.